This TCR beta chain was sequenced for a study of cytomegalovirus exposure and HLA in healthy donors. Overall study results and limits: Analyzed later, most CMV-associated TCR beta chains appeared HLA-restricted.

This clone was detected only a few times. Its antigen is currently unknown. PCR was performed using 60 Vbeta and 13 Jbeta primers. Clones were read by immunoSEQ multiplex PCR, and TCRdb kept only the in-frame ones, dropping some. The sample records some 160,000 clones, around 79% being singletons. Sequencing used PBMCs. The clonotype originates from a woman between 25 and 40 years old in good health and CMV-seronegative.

CDR3 nucleotide sequence: TGTGCCAGCAGTAGCGGGGGGTTATGGGAGACCCAGTACTTC. Its translation: CASSSGGLWETQYF. The rearrangement uses TRBV2 and TRBJ2-5, with 9 positions matching TRBD2. CDR3 length: 14 amino acids. V shed 5 bases, J shed 5 bases, and the junction held 6 bases outside the gene matches. Germline V gene lookup returns CDR1 SNHLY and CDR2 FYNNEI. Using reference TRBV2 and TRBJ2-5 for the parts outside the CDR3, the full variable domain is EPEVTQTPSHQVTQMGQEVILRCVPISNHLYFYWYRQILGQKVEFLVSFYNNEISEKSEIFDDQFSVERPDGSNFTLKIRSTKLEDSAMYFCASSSGGLWETQYFGPGTRLLVL.